What follows are 4 T cell receptor beta chains derived from one specimen sequenced in a study of blood T cell repertoires in COVID-19. Profiling relied on immunoSEQ multiplex PCR, and the TCRdb table lists in-frame clones only, not all of them. The top ten clones hold around 13% of a sample with under 250,000 clones, around 80% of them seen once. Material for sequencing was peripheral blood. The source of these receptors is a human donor in a cohort sampled during active COVID-19.

This chain links TRBV2 with TRBJ2-3; 8 positions match TRBD1. Looked up from germline, CDR1 is SNHLY and CDR2 is FYNNEI. Trimming took 1 base from V and 6 from J; bases not matched to a gene: 9. The CDR3 runs 16 residues. CDR3 in amino acids: CASSEGGQGETDTQYF. CDR3 nucleotide sequence: TGTGCCAGCAGTGAAGGTGGACAGGGAGAGACGGATACGCAGTATTTT.

The chain links TRBV5-1 to TRBJ2-1; 9 bases line up with TRBD2. The CDR3 contains 15 residues. Germline assignment: CDR1 SGHRS and CDR2 YFSETQ. V lost 0 bases and J lost 5; bases outside the gene matches: 3. In DNA, the CDR3 is TGCGCCAGCAGCTTGGATGGACTAGCGAACAATGAGCAGTTCTTC. Translation gives CASSLDGLANNEQFF.

This clone was seen ten or more times. V and J are TRBV19 and TRBJ1-1; 7 nucleotides match TRBD1. Germline V gives CDR1 LNHDA, CDR2 SQIVND (reference sequence). This CDR3 contains 14 residues. Trimming at V came to 4 bases and at J to 4 bases, leaving 6 bases not matched to a gene. The CDR3 DNA is TGTGCCAGTAGTACTCACAGGGGAGGCACTGAAGCTTTCTTT. Translated: CASSTHRGGTEAFF.

The V gene is TRBV27, the J gene TRBJ2-7; D remains ambiguous. This CDR3 is 14 amino acids long. Trimming removed 3 bases from V and 3 bases from J, with 12 bases in between. CDR1 and CDR2 (germline): MNHEY, SMNVEV (reference sequence). The CDR3 DNA reads TGTGCCAGCAGTTTCAGGCTGCCTTTCTACGAGCAGTACTTC. Translating gives CASSFRLPFYEQYF.